The entry below describes one T cell receptor (beta chain). The data are from a study of T cell repertoires in cytomegalovirus infection. Study as a whole: Evidence of both CMV infection and a matching HLA type came from public TCR beta signatures.

MiXCR was run by TCRdb on the reads, yielding one entry per CDR3 protein. The profile shows hundreds of thousands of distinct CDR3 sequences, more than 20% of them singletons. Germline loops: CDR1 MNHEY, CDR2 SVGEGT. CDR3 length equals 15 residues. Trimming cost V 5 bases and J 5 bases; bases outside gene matches: 11. The receptor comes from a human donor in good health (CMV status not recorded). Some clones in this sample may be carry-over from other donors' samples. V gene TRBV6-2 or TRBV6-3 combines with J gene TRBJ1-2; 7 bases agree with TRBD1. Specimen: CD8+ T cells from PBMCs. In nucleotides, the CDR3 is TGTGCCAGCAGTCCGAGAGGGACAGTTCGGTATGGCTACACCTTC. Translating it yields CASSPRGTVRYGYTF.